This TCR beta chain originates from a study of T cells after yellow fever vaccination. Whole-study context: Investigators sorted EM, EMRA, CM and Tscm memory subsets, relying on CD3, CD45RA, CCR7 and CD95. The authors prepared low-cell-number fractions using SMART-Seq v4 Ultra Low Input. Study results and caveats: Detected again after the booster were most primary-vaccination clones, at 96% CD4 and 70% to 90% CD8.

A single count supports this clonotype. The V gene end was trimmed by 0 bases and the J gene end by 13 bases; junction bases not matched to a gene: 4. The CDR3 contains 14 residues. Germline assignment: CDR1 ENHRY and CDR2 SYGVKD. TCRdb re-derived calls from the 5' RACE reads in MiXCR, one entry per CDR3 protein. The sample shows approximately 47,000 distinct CDR3 sequences, around 6.4% of them seen only once. The TCR was taken from a man aged 30-40 years who received the YFV17D yellow fever vaccine. The source was PBMCs, either bulk or a sorted T-cell subset (CD4+, CD8+, memory, or dextramer-sorted; not recorded which), collected 45 days after the yellow fever booster vaccination. V usage is TRBV10-3 and J usage is TRBJ2-1; 12 nucleotides align to TRBD2. This CDR3 reads CAISESTSGGGQFF. The CDR3 DNA sequence: TGTGCCATCAGTGAGTCGACTAGCGGGGGCGGACAGTTCTTC.